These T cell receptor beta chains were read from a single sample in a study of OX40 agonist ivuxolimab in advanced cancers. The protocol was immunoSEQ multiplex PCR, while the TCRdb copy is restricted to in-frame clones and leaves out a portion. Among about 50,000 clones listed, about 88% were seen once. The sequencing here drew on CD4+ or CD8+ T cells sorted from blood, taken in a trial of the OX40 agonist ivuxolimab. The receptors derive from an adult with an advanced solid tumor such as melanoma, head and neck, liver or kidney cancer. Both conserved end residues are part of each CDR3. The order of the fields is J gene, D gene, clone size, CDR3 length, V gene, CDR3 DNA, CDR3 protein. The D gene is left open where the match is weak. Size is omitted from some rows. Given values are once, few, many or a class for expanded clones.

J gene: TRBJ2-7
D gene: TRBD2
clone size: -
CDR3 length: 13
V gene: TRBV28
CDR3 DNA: TGTGCCAGCAGACCTAGCGGAACCTACGAGCAGTACTTC
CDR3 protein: CASRPSGTYEQYF

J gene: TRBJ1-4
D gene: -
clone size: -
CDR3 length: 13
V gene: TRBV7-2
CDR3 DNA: TGTGCCAGCAGCTTAGGACAGAATGAAAAACTGTTTTTT
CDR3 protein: CASSLGQNEKLFF

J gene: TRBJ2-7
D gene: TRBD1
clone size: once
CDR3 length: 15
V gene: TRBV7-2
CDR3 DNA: TGTGCCAGCAGCAAACGACAGGGCTCGTCCTACGAGCAGTACTTC
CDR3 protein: CASSKRQGSSYEQYF

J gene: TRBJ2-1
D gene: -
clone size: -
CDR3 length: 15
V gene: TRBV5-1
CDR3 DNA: TGCGCCAGCAGTTTACAGGCGGACCCTTACAATGAGCAGTTCTTC
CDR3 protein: CASSLQADPYNEQFF

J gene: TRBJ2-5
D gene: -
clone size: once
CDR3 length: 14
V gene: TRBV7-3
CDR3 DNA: TGTGCCAGCAGCTTAAGTCGTAACCAAGAGACCCAGTACTTC
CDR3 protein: CASSLSRNQETQYF

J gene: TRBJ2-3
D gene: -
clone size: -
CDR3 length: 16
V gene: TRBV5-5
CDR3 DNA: TGTGCCAGCAGCATCAGGGGAGCTTGGGGCACAGATACGCAGTATTTT
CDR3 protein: CASSIRGAWGTDTQYF

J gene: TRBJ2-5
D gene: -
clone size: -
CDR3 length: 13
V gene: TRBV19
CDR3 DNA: TGTGCCAGTAGCCCCGCGCTTGGGGGGACCCAGTACTTC
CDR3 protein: CASSPALGGTQYF

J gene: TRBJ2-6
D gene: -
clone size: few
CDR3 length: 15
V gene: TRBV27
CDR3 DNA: TGTGCCAGCAGTTCCTGGAACTCTGGGGCCAACGTCCTGACTTTC
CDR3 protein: CASSSWNSGANVLTF

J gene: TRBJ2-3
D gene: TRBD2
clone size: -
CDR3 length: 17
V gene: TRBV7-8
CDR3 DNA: TGTGCCAGCAGCGTCCGACTAGCGGGAGGGCCTGAAGATACGCAGTATTTT
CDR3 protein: CASSVRLAGGPEDTQYF

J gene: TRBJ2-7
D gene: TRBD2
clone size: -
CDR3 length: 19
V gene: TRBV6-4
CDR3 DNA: TGTGCCAGCTCAACCCCAACCGCGTTCCAAGCGGGAGACCGTCACGAGCAGTACTTC
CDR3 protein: CASSTPTAFQAGDRHEQYF

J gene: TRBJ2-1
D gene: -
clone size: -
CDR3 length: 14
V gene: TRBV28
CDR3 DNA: TGTGCCAGTGAGGCGGACCTCTGGGACAATGAGCAGTTCTTC
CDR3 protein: CASEADLWDNEQFF

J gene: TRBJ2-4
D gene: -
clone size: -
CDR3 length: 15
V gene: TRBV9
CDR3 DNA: TGTGCCAGCAGCGTAGGTGGGGGCATTGGAAACATTCAGTACTTC
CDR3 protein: CASSVGGGIGNIQYF

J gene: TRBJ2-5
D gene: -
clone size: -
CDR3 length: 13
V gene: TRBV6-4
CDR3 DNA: TGTGCCAGCAGTGGGGCCCGAGGAGAGACCCAGTACTTC
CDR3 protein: CASSGARGETQYF

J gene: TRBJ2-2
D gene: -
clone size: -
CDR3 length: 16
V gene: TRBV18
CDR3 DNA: TGTGCCAGCTCACAAGAAACCCCCGCGAACACCGGGGAGCTGTTTTTT
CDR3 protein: CASSQETPANTGELFF

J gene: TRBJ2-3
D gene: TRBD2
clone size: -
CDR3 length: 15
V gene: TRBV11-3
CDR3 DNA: TGTGCCAGCAGTCCCGGGACTAGCGTCACAGATACGCAGTATTTT
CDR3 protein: CASSPGTSVTDTQYF

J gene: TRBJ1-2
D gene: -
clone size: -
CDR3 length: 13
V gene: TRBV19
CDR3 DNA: TGTGCCAGTACCGCAGGAGGGCACTATGGCTACACCTTC
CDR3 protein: CASTAGGHYGYTF

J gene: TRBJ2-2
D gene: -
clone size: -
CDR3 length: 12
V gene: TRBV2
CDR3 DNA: TGTGCCAGCAGTGACGACATCGGGGAGCTGTTTTTT
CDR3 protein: CASSDDIGELFF

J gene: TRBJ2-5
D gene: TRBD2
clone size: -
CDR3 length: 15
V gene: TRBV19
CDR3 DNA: TGTGCCAGTACCCCGCTGCTAGCGGATAAAGAGACCCAGTACTTC
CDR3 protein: CASTPLLADKETQYF

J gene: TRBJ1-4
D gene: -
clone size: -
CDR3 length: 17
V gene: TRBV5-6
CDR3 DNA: TGTGCCAGCAGCTTGGCCAATGGGGGGGCGCTCGGTGAAAAACTGTTTTTT
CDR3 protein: CASSLANGGALGEKLFF

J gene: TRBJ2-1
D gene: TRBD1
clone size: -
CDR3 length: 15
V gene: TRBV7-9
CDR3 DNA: TGTGCCAGCAGCTTAGCACAGGGGGGTACGTATGAGCAGTTCTTC
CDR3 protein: CASSLAQGGTYEQFF

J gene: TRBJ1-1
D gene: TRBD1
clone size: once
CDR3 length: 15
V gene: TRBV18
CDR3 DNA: TGTGCCAGCTCACCATTAACACAGGGGGCCACTGAAGCTTTCTTT
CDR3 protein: CASSPLTQGATEAFF

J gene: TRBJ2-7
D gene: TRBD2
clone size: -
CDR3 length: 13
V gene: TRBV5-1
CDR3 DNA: TGCGCCAGCAGCCCGGGACTAGAAGGCGAGCAGTACTTC
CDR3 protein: CASSPGLEGEQYF

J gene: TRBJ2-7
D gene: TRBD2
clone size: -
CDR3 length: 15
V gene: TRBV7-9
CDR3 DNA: TGTGCCAGCAGCTCCGGACTAGCGGGAGCATACGAGCAGTACTTC
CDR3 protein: CASSSGLAGAYEQYF

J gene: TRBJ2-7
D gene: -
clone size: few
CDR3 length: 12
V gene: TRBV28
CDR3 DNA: TGTGCCAGCGCATTAGGGGACGTGGGGCAGTACTTC
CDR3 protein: CASALGDVGQYF

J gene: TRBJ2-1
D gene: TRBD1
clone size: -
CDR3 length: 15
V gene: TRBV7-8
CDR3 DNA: TGTGCCAGCAGCCCCCGACAGGGGGCCTACAATGAGCAGTTCTTC
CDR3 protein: CASSPRQGAYNEQFF

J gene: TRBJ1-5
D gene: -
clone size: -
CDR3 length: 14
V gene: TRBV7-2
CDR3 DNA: TGTGCCAGCAGCTCTGTCAGGGATAATCAGCCCCAGCATTTT
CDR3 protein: CASSSVRDNQPQHF

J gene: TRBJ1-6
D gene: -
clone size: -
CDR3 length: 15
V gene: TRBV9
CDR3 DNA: TGTGCCAGCAGCTACGACCCCGGGGAGGATTCACCCCTCCACTTT
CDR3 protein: CASSYDPGEDSPLHF

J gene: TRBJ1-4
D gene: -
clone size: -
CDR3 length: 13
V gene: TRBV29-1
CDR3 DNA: TGCAGCGTTGAGTGGCCAACTAATGAAAAACTGTTTTTT
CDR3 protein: CSVEWPTNEKLFF

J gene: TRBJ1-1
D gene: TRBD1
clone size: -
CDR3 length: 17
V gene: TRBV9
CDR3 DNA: TGTGCCAGCAGCGTAGTTGACAGGGTGATTTCGGGCACTGAAGCTTTCTTT
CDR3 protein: CASSVVDRVISGTEAFF

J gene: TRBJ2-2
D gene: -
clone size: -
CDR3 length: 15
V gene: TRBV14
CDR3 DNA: TGTGCCAGCAGCCAGAGGGAGCCCCGCACCGGGGAGCTGTTTTTT
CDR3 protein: CASSQREPRTGELFF

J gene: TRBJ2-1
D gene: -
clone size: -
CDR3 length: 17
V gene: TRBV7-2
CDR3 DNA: TGTGCCAGCAGCTTCAGGGGGGCCCGGGGCCCCTACAATGAGCAGTTCTTC
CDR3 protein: CASSFRGARGPYNEQFF